This note documents a single T cell receptor (beta chain) sequence. Germline is not matched at one junction end, which may reflect a read error. Original data processing: Amplified reference gene primers provided the basis for estimating nucleated cell counts. Only in-frame clones appear in the TCRdb table, and some are missing; sequencing was by immunoSEQ multiplex PCR. V and J calls and clone size come straight from that table; D and trimming were deduced from the DNA. This table holds tens of thousands of clones, around 90% found once. These data come from a study of blood T cell repertoires in COVID-19. The wider study: Acute and convalescent COVID-19 specimens originated in the United States, Italy and Spain. T cells, B-cell-depleted T cells, or PBMCs provided the cDNA or gDNA that served as material.

The CDR3 is 13 amino acids. The TCR originated in a woman aged 80 or older with active COVID-19. The sample taken for sequencing was peripheral blood. The chain employs TRBV12-3 or TRBV12-4 and TRBJ2-5; TRBD2 agrees at 13 bases. The CDR3 reads CASSDTGTSGNHF. CDR3 nucleotides: TGTGCCAGCAGTGACACCGGGACTAGCGGGAACCACTTC.